This TCR beta chain came from a study of blood T cell repertoires in COVID-19. Overall study: Researchers got acute and convalescent COVID-19 samples from the United States, Italy and Spain. PBMCs, B-cell-depleted T cells, or T cells provided the cDNA or gDNA that made up the material.

In the authors' workflow: Cell counts per sample came from amplifying reference gene primers. Clones were read by immunoSEQ multiplex PCR, and TCRdb kept only the in-frame ones, dropping some. D and trimming were read from the DNA, whereas the V and J calls and clone size are those reported in that table. The sample has 200,000 to 250,000 clones, 75% to 85% seen once. V dropped 6 bases and J dropped 4 bases, with 15 bases sitting between them. CDR1 SGHNT and CDR2 YYREEE come from the germline V gene (reference sequence). This CDR3 comprises 14 residues. The receptor comes from a man in his fifties or sixties with active or convalescent COVID-19. Sequencing was performed on peripheral blood. The chain combines TRBV5-4 with TRBJ2-3, with a weak D call TRBD2 (6 bases). The CDR3 bases are TGTGCCAGCAACCTGGACTACCCCTCAGATACGCAGTATTTT. As protein: CASNLDYPSDTQYF.